Listed below are T cell receptor beta chains from one sample, sequenced in a study of cytomegalovirus exposure and HLA in healthy donors. Sequenced by immunoSEQ multiplex PCR; TCRdb stores in-frame clones only, minus some. There are about 130,000 clones in the sample; about 8.5% occur only once, and approximately 5% lies in the top ten. Sequenced sample: PBMCs. These receptors all stem from a man between 35 and 55 years old in good health and CMV-seronegative. Each CDR3 is given without its conserved first and last residue. Fields, in order: CDR3 protein, J gene, V gene, D gene. A D gene is named only where the DNA matches it firmly.

ASSALSRSQGQETQY	TRBJ2-5	TRBV9	.
AWSSLAVTYEQY	TRBJ2-7	TRBV30	TRBD2
ASGLVARNYGYT	TRBJ1-2	TRBV12-5	.
ASRRTFPPDNEQF	TRBJ2-1	TRBV2	.
ASSQVPLTGAAEAF	TRBJ1-1	TRBV4-1	TRBD1
ASSQTSGGSYEQY	TRBJ2-7	TRBV21-1	.
ASGLGQGASDEQF	TRBJ2-1	TRBV12-5	TRBD1
ASSPTGTGSYGYT	TRBJ1-2	TRBV6-5	TRBD1
ASSLGTGRSGPQH	TRBJ1-5	TRBV7-8	TRBD1
ASSRGTARPYEQY	TRBJ2-7	TRBV6-1	.
ASTRTGGMEKLF	TRBJ1-4	TRBV5-1	TRBD1
ASSSRGRADTQY	TRBJ2-3	TRBV5-1	.
ASSFYDSMNTEAF	TRBJ1-1	TRBV5-4	.
ASSPEKGYQPQH	TRBJ1-5	TRBV4-1	.
ASSLQAGGLYNEQF	TRBJ2-1	TRBV4-1	TRBD2
ASRDRTGEYNEQF	TRBJ2-1	TRBV6-1	TRBD1
ASSPPYNSPLH	TRBJ1-6	TRBV6-1	.
ASSLDRESGYT	TRBJ1-2	TRBV7-9	TRBD1
ASSLGGGSSYNSPLH	TRBJ1-6	TRBV9	.
ASSRLLAGAHEQY	TRBJ2-7	TRBV7-9	TRBD2
AISESGLAANTGELF	TRBJ2-2	TRBV10-3	TRBD2
ASSSRTSGGSSYEQY	TRBJ2-7	TRBV14	TRBD2
ATSRDSEFSYNEQF	TRBJ2-1	TRBV15	.
ASSARLGGEQY	TRBJ2-7	TRBV2	.
ASSQRPARGAYNEQF	TRBJ2-1	TRBV4-3	TRBD2
ASNQMGDNNEQF	TRBJ2-1	TRBV5-1	.
ASRNDRGNLYGYT	TRBJ1-2	TRBV4-1	TRBD1
ASSQGGRQPQH	TRBJ1-5	TRBV28	.
AAKGVTTEAF	TRBJ1-1	TRBV10-2	.
ASSPGGRYGYT	TRBJ1-2	TRBV7-6	TRBD1
ATAEGMNTEAF	TRBJ1-1	TRBV15	.
ASSFRGRGTGELF	TRBJ2-2	TRBV5-6	TRBD1
ASSWGDNTEAF	TRBJ1-1	TRBV6-1	.
ASSGRQGTYTQY	TRBJ2-3	TRBV9	TRBD1
ASSWRQISTDTQY	TRBJ2-3	TRBV5-1	.
ASSFGQGEDTQY	TRBJ2-3	TRBV7-9	TRBD1
ASGNQQGRDEQY	TRBJ2-7	TRBV27	.